This T cell receptor beta chain was identified during a study of blood T cell repertoires in COVID-19. Turning to the study itself: In each case, the material was cDNA or gDNA derived from T cells, B-cell-depleted T cells, or PBMCs.

Under the authors' procedure: Amplifying reference gene primers gave estimates of nucleated cell counts. Data came from immunoSEQ multiplex PCR; TCRdb stores just in-frame clones and leaves some out. The DNA was the basis for D and trimming; V, J and clone size are from that table. The sample has about 200,000 clones; roughly nine tenths are singletons. Sequencing input: PBMCs or T cells enriched from blood (not recorded which). The sequence was collected from a woman in her 30s who had recovered from COVID-19.

The chain's CDR3 is CASRGGDVLTF. The CDR3 DNA reads as TGTGCCAGCAGGGGGGGAGATGTCCTGACTTTC. The chain combines TRBV7-3 with TRBJ2-6; D might be TRBD2 (6 bases). Between the trimmed V and J ends, which lost 6 bases and 13 bases, there was a span of 10 bases. This CDR3 is built from 11 residues. Germline V gene data show CDR1 as SGHTA and CDR2 as FQGTGA.